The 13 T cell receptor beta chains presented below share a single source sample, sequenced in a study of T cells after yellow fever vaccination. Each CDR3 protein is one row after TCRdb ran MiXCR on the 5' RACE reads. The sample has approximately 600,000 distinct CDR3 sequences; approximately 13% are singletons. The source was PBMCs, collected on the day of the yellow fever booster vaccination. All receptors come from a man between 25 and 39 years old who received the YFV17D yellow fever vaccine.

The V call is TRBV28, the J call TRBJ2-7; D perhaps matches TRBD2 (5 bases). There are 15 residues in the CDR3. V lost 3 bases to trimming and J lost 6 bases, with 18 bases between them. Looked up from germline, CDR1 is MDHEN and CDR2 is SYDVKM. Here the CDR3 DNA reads TGTGCCAGCAGTTTGTCAGGACCAAGGGAGTCCGAGCAGTACTTC. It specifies CASSLSGPRESEQYF.

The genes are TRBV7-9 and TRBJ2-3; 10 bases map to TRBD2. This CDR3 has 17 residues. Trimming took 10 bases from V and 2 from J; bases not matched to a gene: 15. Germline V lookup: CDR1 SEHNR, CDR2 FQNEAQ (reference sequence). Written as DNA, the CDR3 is TGTGCCACGCCTGACGAAAAAGCGGGAGGGCCCACAGATACGCAGTATTTT. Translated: CATPDEKAGGPTDTQYF.

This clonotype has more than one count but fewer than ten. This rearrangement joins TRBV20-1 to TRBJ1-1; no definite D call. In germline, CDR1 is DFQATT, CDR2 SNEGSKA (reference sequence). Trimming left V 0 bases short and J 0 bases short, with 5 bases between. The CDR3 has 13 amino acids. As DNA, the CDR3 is TGCAGTGCTAGAGATCATCTGAACACTGAAGCTTTCTTT. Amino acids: CSARDHLNTEAFF.

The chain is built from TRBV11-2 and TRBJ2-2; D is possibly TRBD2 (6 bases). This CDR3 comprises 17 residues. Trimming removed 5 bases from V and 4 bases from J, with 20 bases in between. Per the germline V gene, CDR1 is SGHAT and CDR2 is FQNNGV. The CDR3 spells CASSNLRGGPGTGELFF. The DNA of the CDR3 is TGTGCCAGCAGCAACTTGCGGGGAGGCCCGGGCACCGGGGAGCTGTTTTTT. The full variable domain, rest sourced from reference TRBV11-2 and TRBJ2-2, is EAGVAQSPRYKIIEKRQSVAFWCNPISGHATLYWYQQILGQGPKLLIQFQNNGVVDDSQLPKDRFSAERLKGVDSTLKIQPAKLEDSAVYLCASSNLRGGPGTGELFFGEGSRLTVL.

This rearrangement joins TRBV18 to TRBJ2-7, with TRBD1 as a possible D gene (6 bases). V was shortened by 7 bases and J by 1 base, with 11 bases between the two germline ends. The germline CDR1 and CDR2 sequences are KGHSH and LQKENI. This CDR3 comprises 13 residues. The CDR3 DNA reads TGTGCCAGCTTACGAGGACAGTCCTACGAGCAGTACTTC. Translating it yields CASLRGQSYEQYF.

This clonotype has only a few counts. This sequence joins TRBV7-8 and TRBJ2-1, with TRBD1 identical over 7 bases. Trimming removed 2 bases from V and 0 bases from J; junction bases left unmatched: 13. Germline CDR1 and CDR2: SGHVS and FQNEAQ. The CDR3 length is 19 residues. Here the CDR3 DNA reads TGTGCCAGCAGCTTACTACAGGGGTGGCTCCTCAGCTCCTACAATGAGCAGTTCTTC. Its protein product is CASSLLQGWLLSSYNEQFF.

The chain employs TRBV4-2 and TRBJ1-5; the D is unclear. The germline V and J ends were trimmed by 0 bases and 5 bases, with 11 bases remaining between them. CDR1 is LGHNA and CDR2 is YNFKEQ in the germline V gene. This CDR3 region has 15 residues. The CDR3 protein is CASSQDGPGDQPQHF. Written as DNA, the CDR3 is TGTGCCAGCAGCCAAGATGGGCCCGGCGATCAGCCCCAGCATTTT.

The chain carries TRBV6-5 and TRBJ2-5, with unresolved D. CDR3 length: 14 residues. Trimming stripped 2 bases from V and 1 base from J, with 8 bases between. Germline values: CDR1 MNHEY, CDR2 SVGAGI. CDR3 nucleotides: TGTGCCAGCAGTTACCAACCCTTCCAAGAGACCCAGTACTTC. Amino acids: CASSYQPFQETQYF.

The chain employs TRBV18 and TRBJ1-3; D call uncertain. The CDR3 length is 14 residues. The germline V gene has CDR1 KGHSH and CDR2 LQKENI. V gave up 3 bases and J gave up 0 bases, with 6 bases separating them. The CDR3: CASSPDNSGNTIYF. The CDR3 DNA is TGTGCCAGCTCACCTGACAACTCTGGAAACACCATATATTTT.

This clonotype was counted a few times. CDR3 DNA sequence: TGTGCCAGCCTCAGTCACACCGGGGAGCTGTTTTTT. Translation gives CASLSHTGELFF. The V gene is TRBV25-1, the J gene TRBJ2-2; no reliable D call. Germline CDR1 MGHDK, CDR2 SYGVNS. The germline V and J ends were trimmed by 8 bases and 3 bases, with 7 bases remaining between them. This CDR3 contains 12 residues.

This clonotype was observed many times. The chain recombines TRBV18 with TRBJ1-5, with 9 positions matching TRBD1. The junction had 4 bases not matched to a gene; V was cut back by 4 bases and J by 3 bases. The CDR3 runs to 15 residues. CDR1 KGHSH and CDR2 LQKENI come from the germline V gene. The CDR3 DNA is TGTGCCAGCTCACTAGGGACAGGGAACAATCAGCCCCAGCATTTT. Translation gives CASSLGTGNNQPQHF.

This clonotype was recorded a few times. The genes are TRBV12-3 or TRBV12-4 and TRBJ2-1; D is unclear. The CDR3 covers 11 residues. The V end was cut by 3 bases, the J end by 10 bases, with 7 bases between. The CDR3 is CASSFVREQFF. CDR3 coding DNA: TGTGCCAGCAGTTTTGTAAGGGAGCAGTTCTTC.

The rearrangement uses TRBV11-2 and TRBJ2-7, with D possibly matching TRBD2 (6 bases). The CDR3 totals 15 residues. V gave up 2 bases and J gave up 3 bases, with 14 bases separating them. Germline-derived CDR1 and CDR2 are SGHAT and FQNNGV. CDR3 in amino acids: CASSLYVAEDYEQYF. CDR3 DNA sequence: TGTGCCAGCAGCTTATATGTAGCGGAGGACTACGAGCAGTACTTC.